This T cell receptor beta chain was found in a study of shared clonotypes between healthy human individuals. Turning to the study itself: For every donor, three CD4 naive, three CD4 memory, two CD8 naive and one CD8 memory plates were used. Study-wide results and caveats: Relative to clonotypes present in all four donors, those not shared had lower generation probabilities. Shared across a few donors were 4% to 6% of the naive CD4 clonotypes.

The CDR3 is made up of 15 amino acids. The V gene's germline CDR1 is MNHNY and CDR2 SVGAGI (reference sequence). V was clipped by 5 bases and J by 4 bases; unmatched bases: 10. A remark on this clone: Its target is unknown.

Researchers ran the assay at a deep level. Libraries were prepared by immunoSEQ multiplex PCR; TCRdb keeps only in-frame clonotypes and omits some of them. The top ten hold 0.37% of the sample, which has 2,500,000 or so clones, less than 95% seen once. The V gene is TRBV6-6, the J gene TRBJ1-1; 7 nucleotides match TRBD1. Sequencing was done on a sample of naive CD4+ T cells from PBMCs. Subset: CD45RA+ positively selected. The clonotype comes from a man aged 18 to 30 in good health. Some clones in this sample may be carry-over from other donors' samples. CDR3 loop: CASSREGEGATEAFF. For the CDR3, the DNA is TGTGCCAGCAGTCGGGAGGGGGAGGGGGCCACTGAAGCTTTCTTT.